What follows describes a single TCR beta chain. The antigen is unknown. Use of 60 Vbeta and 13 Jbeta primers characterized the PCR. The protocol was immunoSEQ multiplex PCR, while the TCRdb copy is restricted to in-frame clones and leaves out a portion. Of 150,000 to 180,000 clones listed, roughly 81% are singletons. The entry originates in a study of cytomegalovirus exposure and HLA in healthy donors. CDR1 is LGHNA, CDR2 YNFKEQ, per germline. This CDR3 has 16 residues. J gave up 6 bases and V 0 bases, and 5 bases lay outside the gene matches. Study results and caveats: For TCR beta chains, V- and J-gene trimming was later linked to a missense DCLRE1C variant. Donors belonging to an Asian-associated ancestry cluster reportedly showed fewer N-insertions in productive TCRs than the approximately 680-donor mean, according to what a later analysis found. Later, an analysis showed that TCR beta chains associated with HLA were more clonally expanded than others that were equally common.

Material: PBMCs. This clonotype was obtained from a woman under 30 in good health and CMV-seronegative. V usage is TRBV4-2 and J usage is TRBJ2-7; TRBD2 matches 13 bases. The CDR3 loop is CASSQERGLAGTEQYF. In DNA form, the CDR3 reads TGTGCCAGCAGCCAAGAGAGGGGACTAGCGGGAACCGAGCAGTACTTC.